Below, 20 T cell receptor beta chains from the same sample are listed, as sequenced in a study of OX40 agonist ivuxolimab in advanced cancers. Profiled with immunoSEQ multiplex PCR; TCRdb holds only in-frame clones, not every one. The data contain 50,000 to 65,000 clones, approximately 86% of them singletons. The starting material was CD4+ or CD8+ T cells sorted from blood, obtained in a trial of the OX40 agonist ivuxolimab. The source is an adult with an advanced solid tumor such as melanoma, head and neck, liver or kidney cancer.

V is TRBV7-2 and J is TRBJ2-5, with 10 bases lining up with TRBD2. V lost 3 bases to trimming and J lost 5 bases; unmatched junction nucleotides: 3. The CDR3 spans 14 residues. Per the germline V gene, CDR1 is SGHTA and CDR2 is FQGNSA. CDR3 DNA: TGTGCCAGCAGCTTTGATAGCGGGAGGGAGACCCAGTACTTC. It codes for CASSFDSGRETQYF. The full variable domain, in which reference TRBV7-2 and TRBJ2-5 provide the parts outside the CDR3, is GAGVSQSPSNKVTEKGKDVELRCDPISGHTALYWYRQSLGQGLEFLIYFQGNSAPDKSGLPSDRFSAERTGGSVSTLTIQRTQQEDSAVYLCASSFDSGRETQYFGPGTRLLVL.

The chain carries TRBV28 and TRBJ2-1, with no clear D. V shed 4 bases and J shed 6 bases, with 10 bases lying between them. Germline lookup yields CDR1 MDHEN and CDR2 SYDVKM. CDR3 length: 13 residues. The CDR3 loop is CASSSERANEQFF. The CDR3 DNA is TGTGCCAGCAGTTCCGAGAGAGCCAATGAGCAGTTCTTC.

The V and J genes are TRBV29-1 and TRBJ1-5; 8 nucleotides line up with TRBD1. Per germline, CDR1 SQVTM and CDR2 ANQGSEA. The CDR3 length is 15 residues. Trimming cost V 8 bases and J 2 bases; bases outside gene matches: 11. DNA for the CDR3: TGCAGCTTGGCCGGGACAGGAGACCGCAATCAGCCCCAGCATTTT. The encoded protein is CSLAGTGDRNQPQHF.

J is TRBJ1-5 and V is TRBV28; 7 nucleotides align to TRBD1. CDR3 length equals 15 residues. Trimming removed 4 bases from V and 2 bases from J; junction bases left unmatched: 5. Germline CDR1 MDHEN, CDR2 SYDVKM. The DNA of the CDR3 is TGTGCCAGCAGTTCCTACAGGGGTGGCAATCAGCCCCAGCATTTT. The encoded protein is CASSSYRGGNQPQHF.

This chain joins TRBV5-1 and TRBJ1-1, with a weak D call TRBD1 (5 bases). CDR1 and CDR2 from the germline V gene are SGHRS and YFSETQ. The V end lost 5 bases, the J end lost 0 bases, and 14 bases lay between the germline ends. This CDR3 is 15 amino acids long. CDR3 region: CASRYDSFMNTEAFF. The CDR3 region has the DNA TGCGCCAGCAGGTACGACAGCTTCATGAACACTGAAGCTTTCTTT. Combining the CDR3 with reference TRBV5-1 and TRBJ1-1 gives the whole variable domain KAGVTQTPRYLIKTRGQQVTLSCSPISGHRSVSWYQQTPGQGLQFLFEYFSETQRNKGNFPGRFSGRQFSNSRSEMNVSTLELGDSALYLCASRYDSFMNTEAFFGQGTRLTVV.

The chain couples TRBV12-5 to TRBJ2-1; D may be TRBD1 or TRBD2 (5 bases each). Germline V gives CDR1 LGHNT, CDR2 FRNRAP. This CDR3 has 15 amino acids. V was shortened by 1 base and J by 3 bases, with 10 bases between the two germline ends. The CDR3 is CASGLDMGVYNEQFF. The CDR3, as DNA: TGTGCTAGTGGTTTGGACATGGGGGTCTACAATGAGCAGTTCTTC.

The rearrangement joins TRBV7-2 to TRBJ1-5; no reliable D call. V was clipped by 1 base and J by 7 bases, with 11 bases between them. This CDR3 region has 14 residues. Germline V lookup: CDR1 SGHTA, CDR2 FQGNSA. The CDR3 spells CASSLGTGLQPQHF. DNA of the CDR3: TGTGCCAGCAGCTTAGGGACGGGTCTCCAGCCCCAGCATTTT.

This clone was seen more than once but under ten times. The rearrangement uses TRBV18 and TRBJ2-2; D perhaps matches TRBD1 (6 bases). Trimming removed 3 bases from V and 1 base from J, with 9 bases in between. This CDR3 is 15 amino acids long. CDR1 KGHSH and CDR2 LQKENI come from the germline V gene. This CDR3 is CASSPMGQNTGELFF. The CDR3, as DNA: TGTGCCAGCTCACCGATGGGACAGAACACCGGGGAGCTGTTTTTT.

The chain combines TRBV6-1 with TRBJ1-5, with 8 bases lining up with TRBD1. The V and J ends lost 2 bases and 5 bases, in that order; junction bases with no gene match: 5. The CDR3 spans 15 residues. Per germline, CDR1 MNHNS and CDR2 SASEGT. In DNA, the CDR3 is TGTGCCAGCAGTGAATCTCCAGGGGGCTATCAGCCCCAGCATTTT. Residues: CASSESPGGYQPQHF.

V is TRBV6-1 and J is TRBJ1-1; 7 bases agree with TRBD1. The V gene end was trimmed by 4 bases and the J gene end by 3 bases; junction bases not matched to a gene: 5. Germline V gene data show CDR1 as MNHNS and CDR2 as SASEGT. This CDR3 comprises 14 residues. CDR3 DNA sequence: TGTGCCAGCAGTGTCTCGACAGGGTACACTGAAGCTTTCTTT. Protein sequence: CASSVSTGYTEAFF.

V is TRBV28 and J is TRBJ2-5; the match to TRBD1 covers 8 bases. Germline V lookup: CDR1 MDHEN, CDR2 SYDVKM. The CDR3 runs to 14 residues. Losses at the gene ends were 2 bases for V and 5 bases for J; bases not matched to a gene: 4. CDR3 residues: CASSLGQGYETQYF. The CDR3 coding sequence is TGTGCCAGCAGTTTAGGACAGGGTTACGAGACCCAGTACTTC.

V gene TRBV11-2 combines with J gene TRBJ1-1, with D unclear. Trimming removed 5 bases from V and 6 bases from J, with 10 bases in between. The CDR3 has 12 residues. Germline values: CDR1 SGHAT, CDR2 FQNNGV. CDR3 coding DNA: TGTGCCAGCAGCCCCCTTACACCTGAAGCTTTCTTT. This translates into CASSPLTPEAFF.

The rearrangement uses TRBV28 and TRBJ2-7; D is perhaps TRBD2 (6 bases). V was shortened by 3 bases and J by 6 bases, with 12 bases between the two germline ends. This CDR3 has 13 amino acids. Germline values: CDR1 MDHEN, CDR2 SYDVKM. CDR3 amino acids: CASSFSGRVEQYF. CDR3 coding DNA: TGTGCCAGCAGTTTTAGCGGACGGGTCGAGCAGTACTTC.

The chain joins TRBV6-4 to TRBJ2-1, with D uncertain. Looked up from germline, CDR1 is MRHNA and CDR2 is SNTAGT. Between the trimmed V and J ends, which lost 6 bases and 10 bases, there was a span of 16 bases. The CDR3 runs 13 residues. This CDR3 is CASRENTGGEQFF. The DNA for the CDR3 is TGTGCCAGCAGGGAAAATACGGGTGGAGAGCAGTTCTTC.

A few counts support this clone. The rearrangement joins TRBV6-5 to TRBJ2-7; D is perhaps TRBD2 (6 bases). Germline V CDR1 and CDR2: MNHEY, SVGAGI. The CDR3 has 14 residues. V lost 2 bases and J lost 6, with 14 bases in between. The CDR3 nucleotides read TGTGCCAGCAGTTACGACCGATCGCGGGGCGAGCAGTACTTC. It is translated as CASSYDRSRGEQYF.

This clone was seen more than once but under ten times. Its ends do not fully match the called genes, so a read error is possible. The rearrangement links TRBV7-7 to TRBJ1-2; D unresolved. The germline gives CDR1 SSHAT, CDR2 FNYEAQ (reference sequence). CDR3 size: 8 residues. CDR3 residues: CASSRPSF. CDR3 nucleotide sequence: TGTGCTAGCAGCCGCCCGTCGTTC. Full variable domain (remainder filled in from reference TRBV7-7 and TRBJ1-2): GAGVSQSPRYKVTKRGQDVTLRCDPISSHATLYWYQQALGQGPEFLTYFNYEAQPDKSGLPSDRFSAERPEGSISTLTIQRTEQRDSAMYRCASSRPSFGSGTRLTVV.

CDR3 DNA sequence: TGTGCCTGGAGTCTAACTCCTCCAGGGGGGTCCTACGAGCAGTACTTC. Amino acids: CAWSLTPPGGSYEQYF. This rearrangement joins TRBV30 to TRBJ2-7, with D possibly TRBD1 on 7 matching bases. Germline CDR1 reads GTSNPN; CDR2 reads SVGIG (reference sequence). This CDR3 is 16 amino acids long. V was shortened by 2 bases and J by 1 base, with 18 bases between the two germline ends.

The genes are TRBV23-1 and TRBJ2-7; 9 bases map to TRBD1. TRBV23-1 is noted as an ORF with a role that remains uncertain. The CDR3 has 16 residues. The V segment lost 6 bases and the J segment 1 base; nucleotides outside the gene matches: 10. The DNA of the CDR3 is TGCGCCAGCAGCCACATCGAAGGACAGGGGTCCTACGAGCAGTACTTC. It encodes CASSHIEGQGSYEQYF.

Only one count was recorded for this clone. The genes are TRBV6-5 and TRBJ2-5, with D perhaps TRBD2 (6 bases). The germline V and J ends were trimmed by 4 bases and 4 bases, with 19 bases remaining between them. The germline V gene has CDR1 MNHEY and CDR2 SVGAGI. The CDR3 extends over 16 amino acids. This CDR3 reads CASSSLGGGTGETQYF. The CDR3, as DNA: TGTGCCAGCAGTTCCCTGGGAGGCGGGACGGGAGAGACCCAGTACTTC.

The chain carries TRBV27 and TRBJ2-5; perhaps TRBD1 as D (6 bases). The end of the DNA fits TRBJ2-7 better, so the J call may be wrong. Germline V gene lookup returns CDR1 MNHEY and CDR2 SMNVEV (reference sequence). This CDR3 contains 15 residues. CDR3 sequence (DNA): TGTGCCAGCAAGAGGACAGACCAAAGCTCCTACGAGCAGTACTTC. It translates to CASKRTDQSSYEQYF.